The TCR beta chain under discussion was sequenced for a study of blood T cell repertoires in COVID-19. TCRdb keeps only in-frame clones here, not all; method: immunoSEQ multiplex PCR. This table has some 31,000 clones, around four fifths appearing once. CDR1 LNHDA and CDR2 SQIVND come from the germline V gene (reference sequence). Trimming shortened V by 7 bases and J by 0 bases, and 13 bases separated the two germline ends. This CDR3 contains 15 residues. This clone was seen a single time. The chain uses TRBV19 and TRBJ1-3, with a weak D call TRBD1 (5 bases). Sequenced sample: peripheral blood. The source is a woman aged 70 to 79 with active or convalescent COVID-19. The CDR3 sequence: CASNRQSSSGNTIYF. The CDR3 DNA is TGTGCCAGTAATAGACAGTCCTCCTCTGGAAACACCATATATTTT.